These 5 T cell receptor beta chains were sequenced from one sample in a study of blood T cell repertoires in COVID-19. The method was immunoSEQ multiplex PCR; TCRdb's version includes in-frame clones alone and lacks a portion of them. This table holds about 110,000 clones, over 75% found once. Material: peripheral blood. These receptors were taken from a man between 50 and 59 years old with acute or convalescent COVID-19.

This chain links TRBV5-5 with TRBJ2-3, with D unresolved. Trimming pared 0 bases from V and 5 bases from J, leaving 13 bases between. From germline, CDR1 is SGHKS and CDR2 YYEKEE (reference sequence). This CDR3 region has 15 residues. CDR3 in amino acids: CASSLVLQRGDTQYF. DNA for the CDR3: TGTGCCAGCAGCTTGGTCCTTCAAAGAGGAGATACGCAGTATTTT.

This clone showed up just once. The chain couples TRBV7-9 to TRBJ1-5; D remains unclear. The CDR3 contains 13 residues. Germline values: CDR1 SEHNR, CDR2 FQNEAQ (reference sequence). The V and J ends lost 4 bases and 5 bases respectively, with 9 bases between them. The CDR3, as DNA: TGTGCCAGCAGCTCAGGATCATATCAGCCCCAGCATTTT. It is translated as CASSSGSYQPQHF.

The chain links TRBV28 to TRBJ1-2; perhaps TRBD1 as D (5 bases). Germline V gene sequence: CDR1 MDHEN, CDR2 SYDVKM. V shed 8 bases and J shed 4 bases, with 20 bases lying between them. The CDR3 consists of 15 residues. The CDR3 protein is CASRERGKTGYGYTF. The CDR3 DNA reads as TGTGCCAGCCGAGAGCGGGGCAAAACGGGCTATGGCTACACCTTC.

The CDR3 DNA follows: TGTGCCAGAGGAGTGAACACTGAAGCTTTCTTT. Its translation: CARGVNTEAFF. The chain combines TRBV19 with TRBJ1-1; D unresolved. CDR1 and CDR2 from the germline V gene are LNHDA and SQIVND (reference sequence). The V gene lost 9 bases and the J gene lost 0 bases, with 5 bases spanning the gap. The CDR3 sequence is 11 residues long. The whole variable domain, remainder taken from reference TRBV19 and TRBJ1-1, is DGGITQSPKYLFRKEGQNVTLSCEQNLNHDAMYWYRQDPGQGLRLIYYSQIVNDFQKGDIAEGYSVSREKKESFPLTVTSAQKNPTAFYLCARGVNTEAFFGQGTRLTVV.

In this sample, this clone turned up once. This chain uses TRBV5-4 with TRBJ1-2, with no clear D. This CDR3 is built from 12 residues. Trimming removed 0 bases from V and 4 bases from J, with 4 bases in between. CDR1 is SGHNT, CDR2 YYREEE, per germline (reference sequence). The chain's CDR3 is CASSLDTYGYTF. The CDR3 nucleotides read TGTGCCAGCAGCTTGGACACCTATGGCTACACCTTC.